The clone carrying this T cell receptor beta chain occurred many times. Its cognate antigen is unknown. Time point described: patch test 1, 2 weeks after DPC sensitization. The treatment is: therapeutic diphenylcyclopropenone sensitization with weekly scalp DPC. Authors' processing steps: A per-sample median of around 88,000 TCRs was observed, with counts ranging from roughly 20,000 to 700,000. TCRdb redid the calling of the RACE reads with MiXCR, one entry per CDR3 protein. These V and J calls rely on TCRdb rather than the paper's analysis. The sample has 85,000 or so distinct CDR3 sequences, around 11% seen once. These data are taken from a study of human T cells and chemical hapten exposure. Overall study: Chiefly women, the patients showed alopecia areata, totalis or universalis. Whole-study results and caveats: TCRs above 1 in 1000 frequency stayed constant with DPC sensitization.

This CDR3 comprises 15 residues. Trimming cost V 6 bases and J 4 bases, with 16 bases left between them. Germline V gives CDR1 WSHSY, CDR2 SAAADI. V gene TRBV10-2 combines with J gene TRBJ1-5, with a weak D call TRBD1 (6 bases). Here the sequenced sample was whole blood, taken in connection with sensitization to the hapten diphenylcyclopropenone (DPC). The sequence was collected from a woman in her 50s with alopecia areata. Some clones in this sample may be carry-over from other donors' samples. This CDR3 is CASRGTPKPNQPQHF. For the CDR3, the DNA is TGCGCCAGCAGGGGGACACCAAAACCGAATCAGCCCCAGCATTTT.